This is a list of T cell receptor beta chains from one sample in a study of B cell selection in AIRE deficiency. Profiling relied on immunoSEQ multiplex PCR, and the TCRdb table lists in-frame clones only, not all of them. The profile covers about 25,000 clones, with over 95% appearing a single time and around 0.26% taken by the ten largest. Source material: CD4+CD127+ conventional T cells sorted from PBMCs. Receptor source: a human donor in good health. Each CDR3 is given with its conserved first and last residue.

>TRBV6-6|TRBJ1-5
CASSQDHQGFQPQHF
>TRBV5-1|TRBJ2-1
CASSPFSGGSYNEQFF
>TRBV6-5|TRBJ1-2
CASSYSGFRYGYTF
>TRBV6-1|TRBJ2-7
CASSGRTGAYEQYF
>TRBV20-1|TRBJ1-2
CSARTPGRSTF
>TRBV5-4|TRBJ1-2
CASSPRGQGARYGYTF
>TRBV10-3|TRBJ1-4
CAISDGEKLFF
>TRBV4-2|TRBJ2-6
CASRGGRGSGANVLTF
>TRBV5-1|TRBJ1-4
CASSFGQGAYEKLFF
>TRBV29-1|TRBJ2-7
CSVRPSGTGGDEQYF
>TRBV6-5|TRBJ2-2
CASRSAGQGMGELFF
>TRBV6-5|TRBJ2-3
CASTRDFYTDTQYF
>TRBV19|TRBJ1-1
CASSSPPGGKNTEAFF
>TRBV4-2|TRBJ2-7
CASSLGTGSQYF
>TRBV6-5|TRBJ2-2
CASSSTGGTGELFF
>TRBV18|TRBJ1-5
CASSPSASEYQPQHF
>TRBV6-6|TRBJ2-5
CASSYSLGGAETQYF
>TRBV6-6|TRBJ1-2
CASRSSGTDYGYTF
>TRBV7-9|TRBJ2-3
CASSFGLAGITDTQYF
>TRBV11-2|TRBJ2-7
CASSLGRDRVNEQYF
>TRBV5-1|TRBJ2-3
CASSLEGEGGVDTQYF